What follows are 14 T cell receptor beta chains derived from one specimen sequenced in a study of long-term antiretroviral therapy in people with HIV (dated by TCRdb to 2021 to 2024). The immunoSEQ hsTCRB v3.0 assay was used at survey level resolution for TRB variable region sequencing. The immuneACCESS repertoire file appears here via TCRdb, limited to in-frame rearrangements. These files lack a portion of the clones; in checked studies, under half of the deficit traces to unresolved V genes, and the cause of the others is not known. The sample table holds 15,000 to 20,000 clones, of which 80% to 90% were seen once. Jointly, the top ten make up 7.5% to 9.5% of the sample. The sample consisted of unsorted PBMCs, taken 4.2 years after starting antiretroviral therapy. Source of these receptors: a man in his forties or fifties with HIV.

The chain employs TRBV4-3 and TRBJ1-3; TRBD1 is a possible D gene (5 bases). The germline gives CDR1 LGHNA, CDR2 YSLEER. The V end was cut by 0 bases, the J end by 4 bases, with 13 bases between. The CDR3 contains 16 residues. The CDR3 DNA reads as TGCGCCAGCAGCCAAGAGGGGCCTGGTATCGGAAACACCATATATTTT. It encodes CASSQEGPGIGNTIYF.

The chain employs TRBV4-3 and TRBJ2-7; D is undetermined. Deletions cut 2 bases from V and 2 bases from J, with 13 bases between. The germline CDR1 and CDR2 sequences are LGHNA and YSLEER. This CDR3 contains 15 residues. CDR3 coding DNA: TGCGCCAGCAGCCAATTCTCGGCCGGAGCCTACGAGCAGTACTTC. This sequence encodes CASSQFSAGAYEQYF.

The chain has TRBV7-9 and TRBJ1-1, with D uncertain. CDR1 SEHNR and CDR2 FQNEAQ come from the germline V gene (reference sequence). CDR3 length: 12 residues. V lost 2 bases and J 3 bases, leaving 4 bases between the germline ends. CDR3 sequence (DNA): TGTGCCAGCAGCTTAAGGTACACTGAAGCTTTCTTT. Amino acid sequence: CASSLRYTEAFF.

The genes are TRBV30 and TRBJ1-2; no firm D call. With 2 bases removed from V and 7 bases from J, the gap between germline ends came to 8 bases. Looked up from germline, CDR1 is GTSNPN and CDR2 is SVGIG (reference sequence). The CDR3 runs 11 residues. The CDR3 nucleotides read TGTGCCTGGAGTACCCTTATTGGCTACACCTTC. Its protein is CAWSTLIGYTF.

V usage is TRBV7-9 and J usage is TRBJ2-2, with 8 bases identical to TRBD2. CDR3 size: 18 residues. Germline V lookup: CDR1 SEHNR, CDR2 FQNEAQ (reference sequence). V was pared by 2 bases and J by 0 bases, with 8 bases of the junction left unmatched. Here the CDR3 DNA reads TGTGCCAGCAGCTTATTCCGGGGGGGAGTTACGAACACCGGGGAGCTGTTTTTT. Its translation: CASSLFRGGVTNTGELFF. The complete variable domain, with remaining parts taken from reference TRBV7-9 and TRBJ2-2, reads DTGVSQNPRHKITKRGQNVTFRCDPISEHNRLYWYRQTLGQGPEFLTYFQNEAQLEKSRLLSDRFSAERPKGSFSTLEIQRTEQGDSAMYLCASSLFRGGVTNTGELFFGEGSRLTVL.

V and J are TRBV7-2 and TRBJ2-3, with 8 bases identical to TRBD2. The CDR3 loop spans 13 amino acids. Trimming removed 1 base from V and 13 bases from J; junction bases left unmatched: 7. CDR1 SGHTA and CDR2 FQGNSA come from the germline V gene. CDR3 protein: CASSLGSGDHKYF. The CDR3 DNA follows: TGTGCCAGCAGCTTAGGTAGCGGGGACCATAAGTATTTT.

The CDR3 DNA reads TGCGCCAGCAGCCCGGACGGGGGGAACACTGAAGCTTTCTTT. The encoded protein is CASSPDGGNTEAFF. The rearrangement joins TRBV4-3 to TRBJ1-1, with D possibly matching TRBD1 (5 bases). Germline CDR1 LGHNA, CDR2 YSLEER. The CDR3 extends over 14 amino acids. Deletions cut 4 bases from V and 1 base from J, with 10 bases between.

The genes are TRBV28 and TRBJ2-2; D gene unclear. Germline V lookup: CDR1 MDHEN, CDR2 SYDVKM. This CDR3 has 15 residues. V lost 2 bases and J 4 bases, leaving 11 bases between the germline ends. The CDR3 region is CASSLKTRSTGELFF. In DNA, the CDR3 is TGTGCCAGCAGTTTAAAGACGAGGAGCACCGGGGAGCTGTTTTTT.

The CDR3 sequence: CASSLGPLGEQYF. The CDR3 region has the DNA TGTGCCAGCAGCTTAGGGCCCCTCGGCGAGCAGTACTTC. The rearrangement joins TRBV13 to TRBJ2-7; D remains ambiguous. Trimming left V 0 bases short and J 6 bases short, with 9 bases between. CDR1 PRHDT and CDR2 FYEKMQ come from the germline V gene (reference sequence). The CDR3 length is 13 residues.

The V and J genes are TRBV30 and TRBJ1-2; the D gene is possibly TRBD1 (5 bases). Trimming pared 5 bases from V and 0 bases from J, leaving 22 bases between. The CDR3 contains 17 residues. Germline V gene lookup returns CDR1 GTSNPN and CDR2 SVGIG (reference sequence). CDR3 in amino acids: CAWRSGASGSANYGYTF. CDR3 sequence (DNA): TGTGCCTGGCGGAGTGGGGCCTCAGGGAGCGCTAACTATGGCTACACCTTC.

V is TRBV2 and J is TRBJ2-3; 10 nucleotides align to TRBD1. Germline CDR1 and CDR2: SNHLY and FYNNEI. This CDR3 is 14 amino acids long. V lost 4 bases to trimming and J lost 5 bases; unmatched junction nucleotides: 3. Here the CDR3 DNA reads TGTGCCAGCAGTGGGACAGGGGGGAAAGATACGCAGTATTTT. It specifies CASSGTGGKDTQYF.

Regarding this clone: This CDR3 is also generated by other DNA sequences in the sample. The gene calls are TRBV28 and TRBJ2-7; D remains ambiguous. Germline V gene data show CDR1 as MDHEN and CDR2 as SYDVKM. V shed 3 bases and J shed 0 bases, with 6 bases lying between them. This CDR3 region has 13 residues. The CDR3 nucleotides are TGTGCCAGCAGTTTGGGCACCTCCTACGAGCAGTACTTC. Residues: CASSLGTSYEQYF.

Comments on this clone: The same CDR3 arises from other DNA sequences in this sample as well. The rearrangement uses TRBV27 and TRBJ1-5; no firm D call. Germline CDR1 is MNHEY and CDR2 is SMNVEV (reference sequence). The CDR3 spans 13 residues. The V end was cut by 3 bases, the J end by 4 bases, with 7 bases between. The CDR3 protein is CASSFGKNQPQHF. In DNA form, the CDR3 reads TGTGCCAGCAGTTTTGGGAAAAATCAGCCCCAGCATTTT.

The chain uses TRBV10-3 and TRBJ2-2, with D possibly TRBD1 on 6 matching bases. This CDR3 has 17 amino acids. The germline gives CDR1 ENHRY, CDR2 SYGVKD. V gave up 2 bases and J gave up 1 base, with 14 bases separating them. In nucleotides, the CDR3 is TGTGCCATCAGTGAGCGTCAGGGGCGACTGAACACCGGGGAGCTGTTTTTT. It specifies CAISERQGRLNTGELFF.